There are many counts of the clone carrying this T cell receptor (beta chain). The V gene lost 3 bases and the J gene lost 7 bases, with 16 bases spanning the gap. The CDR3 loop spans 14 amino acids. Germline values: CDR1 DFQATT, CDR2 SNEGSKA (reference sequence). TCRdb reanalysed the 5' RACE reads using MiXCR and keeps one entry per CDR3 protein. The sample holds about 16,000 distinct CDR3 sequences, about 20% seen once. The data stem from a study of neurological immune-mediated disorders. The chain uses TRBV20-1 and TRBJ2-1, with no clear D. This receptor was identified in a man aged 50-59 years in good health. Material: PBMCs. The CDR3 spells CSASRRPGLNEQFF. In DNA form, the CDR3 reads TGCAGTGCTAGTCGGCGACCCGGTTTGAATGAGCAGTTCTTC.